Below, 31 T cell receptor beta chains from the same sample are listed, as sequenced in a study of blood T cell repertoires in COVID-19. Sequencing was performed with immunoSEQ multiplex PCR; in TCRdb, only in-frame clones are kept and a portion is missing. The sample has about 160,000 clones, around four fifths seen once; the top ten hold approximately 8%. The sample was PBMCs or T cells enriched from blood (not recorded which). These receptors were obtained from a woman aged 50 to 60 who had recovered from COVID-19.

This clone was counted a single time. This sequence joins TRBV25-1 and TRBJ2-5; 10 positions match TRBD2. The CDR3 covers 16 residues. V trimming: 1 base; J trimming: 6 bases; junction bases outside the gene matches: 8. Per the germline V gene, CDR1 is MGHDK and CDR2 is SYGVNS. This CDR3 is CASSELASGSLKTQYF. The DNA of the CDR3 is TGTGCCAGCAGTGAATTGGCTAGCGGGAGTTTGAAGACCCAGTACTTC.

This clone was detected once. V gene TRBV7-9 combines with J gene TRBJ2-5; 10 nucleotides line up with TRBD1. Trimming cost V 5 bases and J 3 bases; bases outside gene matches: 9. The CDR3 is 16 residues long. The germline CDR1 and CDR2 sequences are SEHNR and FQNEAQ (reference sequence). The CDR3 protein is CASSPWRGTGEETQYF. The CDR3, as DNA: TGTGCCAGCAGCCCTTGGAGGGGGACAGGGGAAGAGACCCAGTACTTC.

The chain is built from TRBV19 and TRBJ2-7; 10 bases are shared with TRBD1. J was trimmed by 3 bases and V by 4 bases; bases with no gene match: 9. The CDR3 is made up of 16 amino acids. Germline CDR1 and CDR2: LNHDA and SQIVND (reference sequence). The CDR3 sequence: CASSTDVWTGGYEQYF. CDR3 in DNA: TGTGCCAGTAGTACCGATGTTTGGACAGGGGGCTACGAGCAGTACTTC.

With respect to this clone: One end of the junction varies from germline; a read error may be responsible. The chain couples TRBV6-2 or TRBV6-3 to TRBJ1-5; the D gene is possibly TRBD1 (6 bases). This CDR3 has 18 amino acids. CDR1 MNHEY and CDR2 SVGEGT come from the germline V gene. Written as DNA, the CDR3 is TGTGCCAGCAGTGACTCGCCGGGACACGGAGTTTTCAATCAGCCCCAGCATTTT. This translates into CASSDSPGHGVFNQPQHF.

The gene calls are TRBV5-4 and TRBJ2-7; 7 nucleotides align to TRBD1. This CDR3 comprises 14 residues. The junction had 3 bases not matched to a gene; V was cut back by 3 bases and J by 0 bases. Germline V gene lookup returns CDR1 SGHNT and CDR2 YYREEE (reference sequence). CDR3 protein: CASSWGQFSYEQYF. As DNA, the CDR3 is TGTGCCAGCAGCTGGGGACAGTTCTCCTACGAGCAGTACTTC.

CDR3 loop: CASSPRLSRGYSSYNEQFF. CDR3 DNA: TGTGCCAGCAGTCCGCGTCTCTCCAGGGGGTATTCCTCCTACAATGAGCAGTTCTTC. The V call is TRBV27, the J call TRBJ2-1; 7 nucleotides line up with TRBD1. Trimming cost V 5 bases and J 0 bases; bases outside gene matches: 16. The CDR3 has 19 amino acids. CDR1 and CDR2 (germline): MNHEY, SMNVEV (reference sequence).

The rearrangement links TRBV7-2 to TRBJ2-1; 7 bases align to TRBD2. J was trimmed by 10 bases and V by 5 bases; bases with no gene match: 11. The CDR3 contains 14 residues. The germline CDR1 and CDR2 sequences are SGHTA and FQGNSA. The CDR3 here is CASSLATMGGEQFF. The DNA for the CDR3 is TGTGCCAGCAGCCTTGCCACGATGGGGGGGGAGCAGTTCTTC.

This clone appeared once. Within the sample, other DNA sequences also encode this same CDR3. The CDR3 DNA reads TGTGCCAGCAGCTTGGACGGGTATGGCTACACCTTC. Residues: CASSLDGYGYTF. The chain employs TRBV5-4 and TRBJ1-2, with D hard to call. The CDR3 covers 12 residues. Germline values: CDR1 SGHNT, CDR2 YYREEE (reference sequence). V was pared by 0 bases and J by 5 bases, with 5 bases between.

The rearrangement uses TRBV15 and TRBJ2-5; TRBD2 matches at 14 bases. Trimming removed 3 bases from V and 4 bases from J; junction bases left unmatched: 7. The germline CDR1 and CDR2 sequences are LNHNV and YYDKDF (reference sequence). The CDR3 sequence is 17 residues long. CDR3 in amino acids: CATSRGGLAGARETQYF. CDR3 nucleotides: TGTGCCACCAGCAGGGGGGGACTAGCGGGAGCCCGAGAGACCCAGTACTTC.

This clone was found once. Here the CDR3 reads CASSEAGPGYYDQPQHF. CDR3 nucleotides: TGTGCCAGCAGTGAAGCGGGGCCCGGTTACTACGATCAGCCCCAGCATTTT. This chain links TRBV2 with TRBJ1-5; D perhaps matches TRBD1 (5 bases). Germline CDR1 and CDR2: SNHLY and FYNNEI. V was shortened by 0 bases and J by 5 bases, with 17 bases between the two germline ends. The CDR3 contains 17 residues. Combining the CDR3 with reference TRBV2 and TRBJ1-5 gives the whole variable domain EPEVTQTPSHQVTQMGQEVILRCVPISNHLYFYWYRQILGQKVEFLVSFYNNEISEKSEIFDDQFSVERPDGSNFTLKIRSTKLEDSAMYFCASSEAGPGYYDQPQHFGDGTRLSIL.

This clone was counted once. The chain carries TRBV19 and TRBJ2-3, with D tentatively TRBD2 (6 bases). V lost 4 bases and J 7 bases, leaving 18 bases between the germline ends. The germline CDR1 and CDR2 sequences are LNHDA and SQIVND (reference sequence). This CDR3 is built from 15 residues. The CDR3 reads CASSNPGAVGYTQYF. The CDR3 nucleotides are TGTGCCAGTAGTAATCCGGGAGCGGTGGGATATACGCAGTATTTT.

This clone was observed once. This rearrangement joins TRBV2 to TRBJ2-5; 7 bases map to TRBD1. The germline V gene encodes CDR1 SNHLY and CDR2 FYNNEI. Trimming took 2 bases from V and 12 from J; bases not matched to a gene: 3. The CDR3 consists of 11 residues. CDR3 sequence (DNA): TGTGCCAGCAGTGAAAGAGGGACAGAGTACTTC. Translating gives CASSERGTEYF.

The chain joins TRBV11-2 to TRBJ1-2; perhaps TRBD1 as D (6 bases). This CDR3 comprises 13 residues. The germline V gene encodes CDR1 SGHAT and CDR2 FQNNGV. V was cut by 0 bases and J by 8 bases, with 10 bases left in between. CDR3: CASSLEGQRGYTF. CDR3 sequence (DNA): TGTGCCAGCAGCTTAGAGGGACAAAGGGGCTACACCTTC.

V gene TRBV19 combines with J gene TRBJ2-1; 7 bases agree with TRBD1. V dropped 0 bases and J dropped 1; count of bases not matched to a gene: 3. This CDR3 has 16 residues. In germline, CDR1 is LNHDA, CDR2 SQIVND (reference sequence). CDR3 sequence: CASSIDPGQSYNEQFF. CDR3 nucleotides: TGTGCCAGTAGTATAGATCCGGGACAGTCCTACAATGAGCAGTTCTTC.

The chain uses TRBV5-4 and TRBJ2-7; the D gene is possibly TRBD1 (5 bases). Trimming stripped 5 bases from V and 3 bases from J, with 9 bases between. The CDR3 spans 12 residues. Germline values: CDR1 SGHNT, CDR2 YYREEE (reference sequence). The CDR3 DNA sequence: TGTGCCAGCAGATTCGACAGCTACGAGCAGTACTTC. As protein: CASRFDSYEQYF.

The chain employs TRBV12-5 and TRBJ2-1; 10 bases line up with TRBD1. There are 15 residues in the CDR3. The germline CDR1 and CDR2 sequences are LGHNT and FRNRAP. With V trimmed by 5 bases and J by 7 bases, 8 bases remained unmatched. The CDR3 here is CASGRGTGAPNEQFF. The CDR3 nucleotides read TGTGCTAGTGGTCGGGGGACAGGGGCCCCTAATGAGCAGTTCTTC.

The chain recombines TRBV18 with TRBJ2-5; the D gene is possibly TRBD2 (6 bases). Germline CDR1 KGHSH, CDR2 LQKENI. The CDR3 covers 15 residues. V gave up 1 base and J gave up 2 bases, with 11 bases separating them. The CDR3 region is CASSPLIGSQETQYF. In DNA form, the CDR3 reads TGTGCCAGCTCACCACTCATCGGGAGTCAAGAGACCCAGTACTTC.

The V and J genes are TRBV5-4 and TRBJ1-4, with 8 bases aligning to TRBD1. The CDR3 extends over 12 amino acids. V lost 6 bases, J lost 12 bases, and 7 bases stayed unmatched. CDR1 is SGHNT and CDR2 is YYREEE in the germline V gene (reference sequence). The CDR3 DNA reads TGTGCCAGCAACGAACAGGGGGAGGAACTGTTTTTT. This codes for CASNEQGEELFF.

V usage is TRBV4-3 and J usage is TRBJ2-7, with 11 bases aligning to TRBD1. CDR1 is LGHNA, CDR2 YSLEER, per germline. Trimming took 2 bases from V and 4 from J; bases not matched to a gene: 4. The CDR3 spans 15 residues. CDR3 DNA: TGCGCCAGCAGCCAACCGGGACAGGGGGTTTACGAGCAGTACTTC. Translated, it gives CASSQPGQGVYEQYF.

The rearrangement joins TRBV28 to TRBJ1-5, with D possibly being TRBD1 (6 bases). V shed 6 bases and J shed 6 bases, with 15 bases lying between them. CDR3 length: 14 residues. Per the germline V gene, CDR1 is MDHEN and CDR2 is SYDVKM. CDR3 protein: CASRPGTLRQPQHF. DNA for the CDR3: TGTGCCAGCAGACCCGGGACATTGCGTCAGCCCCAGCATTTT.

This CDR3 reads CASERGSNTGELFF. In DNA, the CDR3 is TGTGCCAGTGAGCGGGGGTCGAACACCGGGGAGCTGTTTTTT. The chain joins TRBV18 to TRBJ2-2; 8 nucleotides agree with TRBD2. J was trimmed by 0 bases and V by 9 bases; bases with no gene match: 3. The CDR3 sequence is 14 residues long. Germline V gives CDR1 KGHSH, CDR2 LQKENI.

This chain uses TRBV12-3 or TRBV12-4 with TRBJ2-7, with D tentatively TRBD1 (5 bases). Deletions cut 2 bases from V and 3 bases from J, with 8 bases between. The CDR3 is 13 residues long. The CDR3 nucleotides read TGTGCCAGCAGTTTAAAGGGGCACTACGAGCAGTACTTC. Amino acids: CASSLKGHYEQYF.

The rearrangement links TRBV7-9 to TRBJ1-1, with D hard to call. Germline CDR1 SEHNR, CDR2 FQNEAQ (reference sequence). V lost 1 base and J 10 bases, leaving 7 bases between the germline ends. CDR3 size: 11 residues. This chain's CDR3 is CASSLGSRAFF. CDR3 sequence (DNA): TGTGCCAGCAGCTTAGGATCTAGAGCTTTCTTT. Together with reference TRBV7-9 and TRBJ1-1, the CDR3 gives the full variable domain: DTGVSQNPRHKITKRGQNVTFRCDPISEHNRLYWYRQTLGQGPEFLTYFQNEAQLEKSRLLSDRFSAERPKGSFSTLEIQRTEQGDSAMYLCASSLGSRAFFGQGTRLTVV.

V usage is TRBV9 and J usage is TRBJ2-5; 7 nucleotides line up with TRBD2. CDR1 SGDLS and CDR2 YYNGEE come from the germline V gene. The J segment lost 5 bases and the V segment lost 6 bases, leaving 13 bases of the junction unmatched. The CDR3 is 15 residues long. This CDR3 is CASTRLAGFGETQYF. CDR3 coding DNA: TGTGCCAGCACCCGACTAGCAGGCTTCGGGGAGACCCAGTACTTC.

V usage is TRBV7-2 and J usage is TRBJ2-1; a weak D match, TRBD2 (5 bases). V lost 0 bases, J lost 4 bases, and 10 bases lay in between. This CDR3 contains 15 residues. Per the germline V gene, CDR1 is SGHTA and CDR2 is FQGNSA. In DNA form, the CDR3 reads TGTGCCAGCAGCTTAGCCGGGAACTTATACAATGAGCAGTTCTTC. Its protein is CASSLAGNLYNEQFF.

V gene TRBV9 combines with J gene TRBJ2-7, with 7 nucleotides matching TRBD2. The CDR3 has 15 residues. The V gene's germline CDR1 is SGDLS and CDR2 YYNGEE. V was pared by 3 bases and J by 0 bases, with 6 bases of the junction left unmatched. CDR3: CASSAGLAASYEQYF. The CDR3 DNA reads as TGTGCCAGCAGCGCGGGCCTAGCGGCCTCCTACGAGCAGTACTTC. Drawing the rest from reference TRBV9 and TRBJ2-7, the complete variable domain is DSGVTQTPKHLITATGQRVTLRCSPRSGDLSVYWYQQSLDQGLQFLIQYYNGEERAKGNILERFSAQQFPDLHSELNLSSLELGDSALYFCASSAGLAASYEQYFGPGTRLTVT.

V gene TRBV5-1 combines with J gene TRBJ2-2; D is perhaps TRBD1 (5 bases). CDR1 and CDR2 (germline): SGHRS, YFSETQ. V lost 0 bases and J 4 bases, leaving 10 bases between the germline ends. The CDR3 spans 15 residues. The CDR3 region is CASSLVGQLTGELFF. The CDR3 coding sequence is TGCGCCAGCAGCTTGGTGGGGCAGCTCACCGGGGAGCTGTTTTTT.

This clone was counted once. The CDR3 spells CASSYSRTASYEQYF. The CDR3 DNA reads as TGTGCCAGCAGTTACTCGAGGACAGCTTCCTACGAGCAGTACTTC. V usage is TRBV6-5 and J usage is TRBJ2-7; D is possibly TRBD1 (6 bases). Germline lookup yields CDR1 MNHEY and CDR2 SVGAGI. The CDR3 is made up of 15 amino acids. V lost 0 bases, J lost 1 base, and 10 bases lay in between.

The V gene is TRBV11-3, the J gene TRBJ2-2; TRBD2 is a possible D gene (5 bases). From germline, CDR1 is SGHNT and CDR2 YENEEA. V lost 5 bases, J lost 6 bases, and 19 bases lay in between. The CDR3 extends over 16 amino acids. The DNA of the CDR3 is TGTGCCAGCAGCCGAGGGTCTCATTCGATCTCCGGGGAGCTGTTTTTT. Protein sequence: CASSRGSHSISGELFF.

This clone was counted a single time. V and J are TRBV28 and TRBJ2-7; 7 nucleotides line up with TRBD1. Germline CDR1 reads MDHEN; CDR2 reads SYDVKM. V shed 4 bases and J 4 bases; nucleotides not matched to a gene: 4. The CDR3 is 13 amino acids. The CDR3 spells CASSSGQKYEQYF. The DNA for the CDR3 is TGTGCCAGCAGTTCGGGACAGAAATACGAGCAGTACTTC.

This rearrangement joins TRBV14 to TRBJ2-1; 10 positions match TRBD2. V trimming: 0 bases; J trimming: 5 bases; junction bases outside the gene matches: 7. CDR3 length: 17 amino acids. Germline CDR1 reads SGHDN; CDR2 reads FVKESK. This CDR3 is CASSQDRLAGANNEQFF. Written as DNA, the CDR3 is TGTGCCAGCAGCCAAGATCGCCTAGCGGGAGCGAACAATGAGCAGTTCTTC.